This is a list of T cell receptor beta chains from one sample in a study of long-term antiretroviral therapy in people with HIV. The table came from immunoSEQ multiplex PCR; TCRdb's copy has only in-frame clones and leaves some out. The data contain over 30,000 clones, around 79% of them singletons. The sample here was unsorted PBMCs, taken 0.6 years after starting antiretroviral therapy. These receptor sequences come from a man aged 18 to 35 with HIV. CDR3s include the opening cysteine and the closing phenylalanine or tryptophan. The D gene is left open where the match is weak. Expanded clones are given a class, and other clones once, few, many or no size at all.

cdr3_length	v_call	d_call	j_call	clone_size	cdr3_aa	cdr3_nt
18	TRBV14	TRBD2	TRBJ2-1	-	CASSGGLAGRSSYNEQFF	TGTGCCAGCAGCGGTGGACTAGCGGGCCGAAGCTCCTACAATGAGCAGTTCTTC
13	TRBV4-3	-	TRBJ1-2	-	CASSQDMEYGYTF	TGCGCCAGCAGCCAAGATATGGAATATGGCTACACCTTC
16	TRBV10-3	-	TRBJ2-7	once	CAISAGPGEGSYEQYF	TGTGCCATCAGTGCTGGCCCAGGGGAGGGCTCCTACGAGCAGTACTTC
11	TRBV2	-	TRBJ2-7	-	CASSVTVEQYF	TGTGCCAGCAGTGTGACCGTGGAGCAGTACTTC
11	TRBV25-1	-	TRBJ2-1	-	CASSDQKGQFF	TGTGCCAGCAGTGACCAAAAAGGGCAGTTCTTC
12	TRBV28	-	TRBJ2-7	-	CASRPGPGDQYF	TGTGCCAGCAGGCCTGGACCGGGGGATCAGTACTTC
14	TRBV5-6	-	TRBJ2-7	-	CASRFGHDSYEQYF	TGTGCCAGCAGATTCGGGCACGACTCCTACGAGCAGTACTTC
15	TRBV5-1	-	TRBJ2-7	-	CASGLGWDSPSAQYF	TGCGCCAGCGGGCTAGGCTGGGACTCTCCTAGTGCGCAGTACTTC
13	TRBV7-2	TRBD1	TRBJ2-3	-	CASSLQGADTQYF	TGTGCCAGCAGCCTTCAGGGGGCAGATACGCAGTATTTT
14	TRBV28	-	TRBJ1-1	-	CASSFRGAPAEAFF	TGTGCCAGCAGTTTTAGAGGGGCTCCCGCGGAAGCTTTCTTT
16	TRBV18	-	TRBJ2-7	once	CASSQEGTVPSYEQYF	TGTGCCAGCTCACAAGAGGGTACAGTACCCTCCTACGAGCAGTACTTC
18	TRBV28	TRBD1	TRBJ1-5	-	CASGWEQGIIAGNQPQHF	TGTGCCAGCGGTTGGGAACAGGGGATCATAGCCGGCAATCAGCCCCAGCATTTT
13	TRBV6-5	TRBD2	TRBJ2-5	-	CASRLAGQETQYF	TGTGCCAGTCGACTAGCGGGGCAAGAGACCCAGTACTTC
15	TRBV18	TRBD2	TRBJ2-7	-	CASSPALAGAYEQYF	TGTGCCAGCTCACCAGCGTTAGCGGGAGCCTACGAGCAGTACTTC
15	TRBV27	TRBD1	TRBJ2-7	-	CASRSGGTAYYEQYF	TGTGCCAGCAGGTCCGGTGGGACAGCATATTACGAGCAGTACTTC
13	TRBV9	-	TRBJ2-3	-	CASSAQDQDTQYF	TGTGCCAGCAGCGCCCAAGATCAGGATACGCAGTATTTT